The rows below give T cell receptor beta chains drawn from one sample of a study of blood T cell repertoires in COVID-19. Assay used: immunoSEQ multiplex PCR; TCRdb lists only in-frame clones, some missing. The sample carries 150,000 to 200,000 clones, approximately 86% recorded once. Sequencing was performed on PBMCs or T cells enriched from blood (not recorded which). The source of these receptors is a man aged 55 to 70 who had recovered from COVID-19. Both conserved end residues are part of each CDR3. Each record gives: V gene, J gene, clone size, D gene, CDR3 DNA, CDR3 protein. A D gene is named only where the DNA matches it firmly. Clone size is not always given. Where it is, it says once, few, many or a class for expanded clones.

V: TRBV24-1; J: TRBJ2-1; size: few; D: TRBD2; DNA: TGTGCCACCAGTGATGCTAGCGGGAGCTCCTACAATGAGCAGTTCTTC; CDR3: CATSDASGSSYNEQFF
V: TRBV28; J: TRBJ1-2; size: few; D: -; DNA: TGTGCCAGCAGTTTAATCGGGGAGGCTCCTCCTCCAAAGGTCTATGGCTACACCTTC; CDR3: CASSLIGEAPPPKVYGYTF
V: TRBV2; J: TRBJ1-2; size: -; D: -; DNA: TGTGCCAGCAATGCGGGACGTGGCTATGGCTACACCTTC; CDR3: CASNAGRGYGYTF
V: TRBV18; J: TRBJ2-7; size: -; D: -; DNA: TGTGCCAGCTCACCCCGACAGCTTGTCTACGAGCAGTACTTC; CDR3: CASSPRQLVYEQYF
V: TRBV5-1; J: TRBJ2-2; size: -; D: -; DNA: TGCGCCAGCAGCCTCGTGGGGGGGCCGAACACCGGGGAGCTGTTTTTT; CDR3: CASSLVGGPNTGELFF
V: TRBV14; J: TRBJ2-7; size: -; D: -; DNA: TGTGCCAGCAGCCCTGGACAGCTATACTCCTACGAGCAGTACTTC; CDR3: CASSPGQLYSYEQYF
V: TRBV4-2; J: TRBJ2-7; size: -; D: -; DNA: TGTGCCAGCAGCCAAGTTGTTGGCCTAGCCCGAAGAATCCACTACGAGCAGTACTTC; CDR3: CASSQVVGLARRIHYEQYF
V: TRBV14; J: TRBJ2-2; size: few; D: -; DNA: TGTGCCAGCAGCCAACGGTCCGTATTTACCGGGGAGCTGTTTTTT; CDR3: CASSQRSVFTGELFF
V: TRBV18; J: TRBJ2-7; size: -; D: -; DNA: TGTGCCAGCTCACCAGAGGCGGGCCACTCCTACGAGCAGTACTTC; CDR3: CASSPEAGHSYEQYF
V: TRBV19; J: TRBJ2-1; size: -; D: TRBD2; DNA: TGTGCCAGTAAAGGAACCCCGGGACTAGCGGGAGGGCCCCAGTTCTTC; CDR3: CASKGTPGLAGGPQFF
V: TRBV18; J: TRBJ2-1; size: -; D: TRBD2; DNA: TGTGCCAGCTCACCACCGTTCACTAGCGGGAGCCACAATGAGCAGTTCTTC; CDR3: CASSPPFTSGSHNEQFF
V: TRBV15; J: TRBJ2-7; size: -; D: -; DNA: TGTGCCACCAGCAGAGAAGGGGGGGGCTCCTACGAGCAGTACTTC; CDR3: CATSREGGGSYEQYF
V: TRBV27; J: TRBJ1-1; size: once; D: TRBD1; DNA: TGTGCCAGCAGTCCTCCAGGGGGCTGGGACACTGAAGCTTTCTTT; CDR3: CASSPPGGWDTEAFF
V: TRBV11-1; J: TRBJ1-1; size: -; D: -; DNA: TGTGCCAGCAGCTTAGGGGGAGGGGGCACTGAAGCTTTCTTT; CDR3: CASSLGGGGTEAFF
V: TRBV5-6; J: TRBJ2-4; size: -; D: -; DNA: TGTGCCAGCAGCGGACCGGGACTCCTAGCCAAAAACATTCAGTACTTC; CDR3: CASSGPGLLAKNIQYF
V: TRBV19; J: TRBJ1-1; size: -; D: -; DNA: TGTGCCAGTAGTACACCCTGGGGCGGAGAAGCTTTCTTT; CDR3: CASSTPWGGEAFF
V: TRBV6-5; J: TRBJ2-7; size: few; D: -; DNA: TGTGCCAGCAGAACAGGTTCCCACTCCTACGAGCAGTACTTC; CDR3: CASRTGSHSYEQYF
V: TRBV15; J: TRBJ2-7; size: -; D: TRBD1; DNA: TGTGCCACCAGCACGACAGGGGGAAGCTCCTACGAGCAGTACTTC; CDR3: CATSTTGGSSYEQYF
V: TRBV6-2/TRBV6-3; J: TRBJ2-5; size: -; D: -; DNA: TGTGCCAGCAGCCACAAAAATCGGGAAGAGACCCAGTACTTC; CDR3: CASSHKNREETQYF
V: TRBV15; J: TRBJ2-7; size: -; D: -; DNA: TGTGCCACCAGCAGAGAAGTCCGGGAGATCTACGAGCAGTACTTC; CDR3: CATSREVREIYEQYF
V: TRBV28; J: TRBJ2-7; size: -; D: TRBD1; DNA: TGTGCCAGCAGACCCCAAGGGACAGGGACCTACGAGCAGTACTTC; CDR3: CASRPQGTGTYEQYF
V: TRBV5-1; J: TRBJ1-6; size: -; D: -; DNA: TGCGCCAGCAGTATACATATAAGGGGGAATTCACCCCTCCACTTT; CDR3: CASSIHIRGNSPLHF
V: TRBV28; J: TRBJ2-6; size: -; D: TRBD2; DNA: TGTGCCAGCAGTTTAGGGGGGGCTGGGGCCAACGTCCTGACTTTC; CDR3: CASSLGGAGANVLTF
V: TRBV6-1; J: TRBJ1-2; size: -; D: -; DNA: TGTGCCAGCAGTGAACGGGGGGTCTATGGCTACACCTTC; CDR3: CASSERGVYGYTF
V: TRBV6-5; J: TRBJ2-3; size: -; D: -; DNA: TGTGCCAGGACGGGGGAGGATACGCAGTATTTT; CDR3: CARTGEDTQYF
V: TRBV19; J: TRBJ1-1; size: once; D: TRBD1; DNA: TGTGCCAGTAGTAATACAGGGGATATCTTGAACACTGAAGCTTTCTTT; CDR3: CASSNTGDILNTEAFF
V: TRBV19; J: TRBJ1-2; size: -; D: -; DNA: TGTGCCAGTAGTATGAGGACAGAGGGATATGGCTACACCTTC; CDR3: CASSMRTEGYGYTF
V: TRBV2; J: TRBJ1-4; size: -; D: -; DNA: TGTGCCAGCAGTCCAGGGGCCGTTGATGAAAAACTGTTTTTT; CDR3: CASSPGAVDEKLFF
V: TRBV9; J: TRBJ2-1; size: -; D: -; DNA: TGTGCCAGCAGCGTAGATACAGGGAGGGGCACAGTGTTCTTC; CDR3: CASSVDTGRGTVFF
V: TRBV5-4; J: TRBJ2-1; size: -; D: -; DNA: TGTGCCAGCAGCGACGGGACTCGACTCAATGAGCAGTTCTTC; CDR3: CASSDGTRLNEQFF
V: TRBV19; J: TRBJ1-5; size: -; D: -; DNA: TGTGCCAGTAGTCAGTTTAGCAATCAGCCCCAGCATTTT; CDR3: CASSQFSNQPQHF
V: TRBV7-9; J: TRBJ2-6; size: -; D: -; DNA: TGTGCCAGCAGCTCTCTTGGCGCCAACGTCCTGACTTTC; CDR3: CASSSLGANVLTF
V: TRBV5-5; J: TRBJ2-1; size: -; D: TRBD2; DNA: TGTGCCAGCAGCCCCGGTGGGGTGGGGACTAACAATGAGCAGTTCTTC; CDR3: CASSPGGVGTNNEQFF
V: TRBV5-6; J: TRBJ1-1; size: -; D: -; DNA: TGTGCCAGCAGCGATCGCTCCCGGGAGAGCCCTGAAGCTTTCTTT; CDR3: CASSDRSRESPEAFF
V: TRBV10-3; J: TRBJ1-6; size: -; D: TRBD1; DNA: TGTGCCATCAGTGAGACGACAGGGAGAGGGAAAAATTCACCCCTCCACTTT; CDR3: CAISETTGRGKNSPLHF
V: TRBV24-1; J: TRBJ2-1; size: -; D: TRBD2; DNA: TGTGCCACCAGTGATCCTACTAGCGGGGGCCCAGAGTCGCAGTTCTTC; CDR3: CATSDPTSGGPESQFF
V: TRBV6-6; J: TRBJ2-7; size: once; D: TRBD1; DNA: TGTGCCAGCAGTTACGAGGGACAGTCCTACGAGCAGTACTTC; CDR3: CASSYEGQSYEQYF
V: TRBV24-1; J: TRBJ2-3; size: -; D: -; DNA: TGTGCCACCAGTGATTCGTCAGATACGCAGTATTTT; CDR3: CATSDSSDTQYF
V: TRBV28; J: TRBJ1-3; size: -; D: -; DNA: TGTGCCAGCAGAGCAGGCACAGTCTCTGGAAACACCATATATTTT; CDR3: CASRAGTVSGNTIYF
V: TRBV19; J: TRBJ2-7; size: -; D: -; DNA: TGTGCCAGTAGTCCGGGGACAATATCCTACGAGCAGTACTTC; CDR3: CASSPGTISYEQYF
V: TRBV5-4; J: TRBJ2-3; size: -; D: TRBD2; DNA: TGTGCCAGCAGCCAGGCGGAGGGGAGGGTTGGGGATACGCAGTATTTT; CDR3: CASSQAEGRVGDTQYF
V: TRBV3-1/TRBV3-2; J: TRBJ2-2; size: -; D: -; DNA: TGTGCCAGCAGCCAACGGGTTGGCGGGGAGCTGTTTTTT; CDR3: CASSQRVGGELFF
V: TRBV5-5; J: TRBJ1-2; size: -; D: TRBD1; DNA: TGTGCCAGCAGCTCGCCGCCGGGACAGGGTGTCTATGGCTACACCTTC; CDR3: CASSSPPGQGVYGYTF
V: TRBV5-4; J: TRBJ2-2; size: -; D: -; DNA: TGTGCCAGCAGCTTGGCCGTCTTCCCAGGCCGCCCCGGGGAGCTGTTTTTT; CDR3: CASSLAVFPGRPGELFF
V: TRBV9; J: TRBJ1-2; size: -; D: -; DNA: TGTGCCAGCAGCCCTAGGACAGCCTATGGCTACACCTTC; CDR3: CASSPRTAYGYTF
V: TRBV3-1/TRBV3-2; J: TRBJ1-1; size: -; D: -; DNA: TGTGCCAGCAGCCAAGATCTGAGGAACACTGAAGCTTTCTTT; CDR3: CASSQDLRNTEAFF
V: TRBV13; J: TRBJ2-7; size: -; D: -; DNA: TGTGCCAGCAGCCCTGGACTACTCGAGCAGTACTTC; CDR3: CASSPGLLEQYF
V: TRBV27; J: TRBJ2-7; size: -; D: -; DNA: TGTGCCAGCAGCACCACCCTTCAGGGCTACGAGCAGTACTTC; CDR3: CASSTTLQGYEQYF
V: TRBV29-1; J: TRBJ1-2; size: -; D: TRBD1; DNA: TGCAGCGTTGGGACAGGGGGTGACTATGGCTACACCTTC; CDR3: CSVGTGGDYGYTF
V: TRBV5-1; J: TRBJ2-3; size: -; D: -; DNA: TGCGCCAGCAGCTTGGATTCTCGCACAGATACGCAGTATTTT; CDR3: CASSLDSRTDTQYF
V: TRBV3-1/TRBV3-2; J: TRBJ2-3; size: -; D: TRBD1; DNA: TGTGCCAGCAGCCACAGACAGGGGGCATTGGATACGCAGTATTTT; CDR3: CASSHRQGALDTQYF
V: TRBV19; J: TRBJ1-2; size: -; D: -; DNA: TGTGCTTCCGGACAGTTGGCTAACTATGGCTACACCTTC; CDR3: CASGQLANYGYTF
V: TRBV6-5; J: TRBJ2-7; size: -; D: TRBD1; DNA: TGTGCCAGCAGTTACCAATGGACAGGAAGAAACTACGAGCAGTACTTC; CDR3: CASSYQWTGRNYEQYF
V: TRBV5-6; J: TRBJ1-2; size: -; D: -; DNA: TGTGCCAGCAAATGGTTCTTAACGGTAACTAACTATGGCTACACCTTC; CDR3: CASKWFLTVTNYGYTF
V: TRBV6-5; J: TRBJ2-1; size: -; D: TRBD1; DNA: TGTGCCAGCGTCCGGGACAGGGGCTGGAATGAGCAGTTCTTC; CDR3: CASVRDRGWNEQFF
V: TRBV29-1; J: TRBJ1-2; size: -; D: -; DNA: TGCAGCGTTGAAAGCCAAACAGGGAACTATGGCTACACCTTC; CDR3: CSVESQTGNYGYTF
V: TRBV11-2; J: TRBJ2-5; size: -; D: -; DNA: TGTGCCAGCAGCTTAGGGGGCGGGGAGGTGGAGACCCAGTACTTC; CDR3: CASSLGGGEVETQYF
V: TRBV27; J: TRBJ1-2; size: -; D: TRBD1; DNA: TGTGCCAGCAGTCCGACAGGGGGCCCCAACTATGGCTACACCTTC; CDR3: CASSPTGGPNYGYTF
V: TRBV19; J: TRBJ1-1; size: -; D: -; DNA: TGTGCCAGTAGTTTATATCGACAGCAGAACACTGAAGCTTTCTTT; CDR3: CASSLYRQQNTEAFF